A single T cell receptor (beta chain) is shown here with its context. Its antigen remains unidentified. The sample's time point: baseline pretreatment blood. Treatment specified: 15 Gy SBRT to primary tumor, nephrectomy 4 weeks later. Blood was sampled at baseline, 2 weeks and 4 weeks after SBRT. Only in-frame clones appear in the TCRdb table, and some are missing; sequencing was by immunoSEQ multiplex PCR. The data show roughly 120,000 clones, approximately 82% seen once. Per germline, CDR1 SNHLY and CDR2 FYNNEI. Trimming removed 4 bases at V and 10 bases at J, with 14 bases between. The CDR3 consists of 13 residues. This record comes from a study of radiation and T cells in renal cell carcinoma. At the level of the study: Nephrectomy followed 15 Gy stereotactic body radiation by 4 weeks. Study-level points and caveats: In blood, top tumor clones expanded by 2 weeks, shrinking by 4. No pretreatment tumor biopsies were available for baseline clonotypes.

The sequence was collected from a woman in her fifties or sixties with renal cell carcinoma. The V and J genes are TRBV2 and TRBJ2-1, with unresolved D. The specimen comprised blood, sampled from a patient whose treatment included radiotherapy and nephrectomy. The CDR3 DNA follows: TGTGCCAGCAGTGGTAATAGATTCGGGGAGCAGTTCTTC. The encoded protein is CASSGNRFGEQFF.